This T cell receptor (beta chain) was sequenced in a study of blood T cell repertoires in COVID-19. As for the study in general: Specimens from acute and convalescent COVID-19 originated in the United States, Italy and Spain. T cells, B-cell-depleted T cells, or PBMCs supplied cDNA or gDNA.

CDR3 size: 14 residues. Germline CDR1 reads SGHNT; CDR2 reads YYREEE (reference sequence). With V trimmed by 6 bases and J by 4 bases, 6 bases remained unmatched. In the original workflow: By means of reference gene primer amplification, nucleated cell counts were estimated. Profiled with immunoSEQ multiplex PCR; TCRdb holds only in-frame clones, not every one. The V and J calls and the clone size are those of that table, but D and trimming were determined from the DNA. The table lists nearly 35,000 clones, 85% of them singletons. The sequence was obtained from a human donor with acute or convalescent COVID-19. The donor label of this sample is uncertain. Sequenced sample: peripheral blood. V usage is TRBV5-4 and J usage is TRBJ2-3, with 9 bases fitting TRBD2. CDR3: CASTLTSGSDTQYF. CDR3 nucleotide sequence: TGTGCCAGCACCCTGACTAGCGGTTCAGATACGCAGTATTTT.